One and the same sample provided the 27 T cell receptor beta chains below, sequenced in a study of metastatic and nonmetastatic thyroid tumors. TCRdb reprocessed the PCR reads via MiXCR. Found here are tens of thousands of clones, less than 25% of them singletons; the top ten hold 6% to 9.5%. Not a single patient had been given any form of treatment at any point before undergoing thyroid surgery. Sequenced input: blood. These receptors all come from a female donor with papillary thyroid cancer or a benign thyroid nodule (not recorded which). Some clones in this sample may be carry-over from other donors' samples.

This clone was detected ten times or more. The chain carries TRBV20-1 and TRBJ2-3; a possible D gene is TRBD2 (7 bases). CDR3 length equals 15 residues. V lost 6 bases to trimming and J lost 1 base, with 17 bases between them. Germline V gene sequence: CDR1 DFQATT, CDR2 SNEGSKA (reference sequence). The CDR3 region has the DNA TGCAGTGCCGAGGGAGGGGCAGGGGGCACAGATACGCAGTATTTT. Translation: CSAEGGAGGTDTQYF.

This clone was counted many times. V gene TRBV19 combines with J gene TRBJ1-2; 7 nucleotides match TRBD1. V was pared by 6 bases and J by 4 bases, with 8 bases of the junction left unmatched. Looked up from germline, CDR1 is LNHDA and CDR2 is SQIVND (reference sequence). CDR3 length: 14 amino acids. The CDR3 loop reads CASSPDRDPYGYTF. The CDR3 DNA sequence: TGTGCCAGTAGCCCTGACAGGGATCCCTATGGCTACACCTTC.

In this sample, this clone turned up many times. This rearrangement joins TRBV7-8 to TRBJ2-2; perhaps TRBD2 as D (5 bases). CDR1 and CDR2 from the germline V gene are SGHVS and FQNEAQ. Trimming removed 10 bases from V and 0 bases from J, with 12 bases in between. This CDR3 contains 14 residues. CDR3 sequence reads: CATSLAANTGELFF. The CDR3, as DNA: TGTGCCACCAGTCTAGCCGCGAACACCGGGGAGCTGTTTTTT.

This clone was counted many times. The CDR3 reads CATSRVRAGDRHEQFF. The CDR3 bases are TGTGCCACCAGCAGAGTACGAGCGGGGGATAGGCATGAGCAGTTCTTC. This chain connects TRBV15 to TRBJ2-1; TRBD2 agrees at 8 bases. In germline, CDR1 is LNHNV, CDR2 YYDKDF (reference sequence). Unmatched junction bases numbered 10, after V lost 1 base and J lost 8 bases. The CDR3 is made up of 16 amino acids.

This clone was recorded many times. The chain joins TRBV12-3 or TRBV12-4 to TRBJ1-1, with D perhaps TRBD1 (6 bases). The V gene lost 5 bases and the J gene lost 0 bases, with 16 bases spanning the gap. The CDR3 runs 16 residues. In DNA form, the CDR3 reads TGTGCCAGCAGTAAACAGGGAGATGGAATGAACACTGAAGCTTTCTTT. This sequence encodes CASSKQGDGMNTEAFF.

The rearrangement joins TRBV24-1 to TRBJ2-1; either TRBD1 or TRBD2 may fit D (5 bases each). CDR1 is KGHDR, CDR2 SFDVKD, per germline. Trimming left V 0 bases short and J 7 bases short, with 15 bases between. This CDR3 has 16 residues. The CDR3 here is CATSDLGTSGCNEQFF. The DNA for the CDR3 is TGTGCCACCAGTGATTTGGGGACCAGCGGTTGTAATGAGCAGTTCTTC.

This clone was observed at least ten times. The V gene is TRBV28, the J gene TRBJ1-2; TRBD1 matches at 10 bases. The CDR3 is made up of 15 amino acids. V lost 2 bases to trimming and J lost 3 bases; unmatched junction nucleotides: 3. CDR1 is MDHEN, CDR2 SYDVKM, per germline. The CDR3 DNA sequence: TGTGCCAGCAGTTTAGCCGGGACAGGGGACTATGGCTACACCTTC. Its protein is CASSLAGTGDYGYTF.

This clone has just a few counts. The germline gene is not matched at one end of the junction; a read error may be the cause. The CDR3 reads CAIGSLPPYDQYF. CDR3 DNA sequence: TGTGCCATCGGCAGTTTGCCCCCCTACGATCAGTACTTC. The chain links TRBV12-3 or TRBV12-4 to TRBJ2-7; D ambiguous. The CDR3 contains 13 residues.

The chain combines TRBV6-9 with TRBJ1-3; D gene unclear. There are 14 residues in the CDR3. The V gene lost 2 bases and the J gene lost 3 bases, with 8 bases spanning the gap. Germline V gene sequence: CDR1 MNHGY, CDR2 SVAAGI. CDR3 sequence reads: CASSYAGYGNTIYF. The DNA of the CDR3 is TGTGCCAGCAGTTATGCAGGCTATGGAAACACCATATATTTT.

In DNA form, the CDR3 reads TGTGCCAGCAGTTACTACAGCAACTATGGCTACACCTTC. Its translation is CASSYYSNYGYTF. This sequence joins TRBV6-6 and TRBJ1-2; no definite D call. This CDR3 has 13 residues. Between the trimmed V and J ends, which lost 1 base and 2 bases, there was a span of 5 bases. Germline CDR1 MNHNY, CDR2 SVGAGI (reference sequence).

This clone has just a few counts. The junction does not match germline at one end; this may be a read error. This CDR3 is CASSPSTQGGSRDTRYF. For the CDR3, the DNA is TGTGCCAGCAGCCCCAGCACGCAAGGAGGTAGTAGAGATACGCGGTATTTT. V is TRBV6-2 or TRBV6-3 and J is TRBJ2-3; tentative D call: TRBD2 (5 bases). Germline V gives CDR1 MNHEY, CDR2 SVGEGT. CDR3 length equals 17 residues.

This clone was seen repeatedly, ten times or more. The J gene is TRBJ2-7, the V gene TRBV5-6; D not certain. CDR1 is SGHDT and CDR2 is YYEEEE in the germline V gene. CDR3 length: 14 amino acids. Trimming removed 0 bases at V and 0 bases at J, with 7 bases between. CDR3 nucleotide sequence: TGTGCCAGCAGCTTGGGTGCCCACTCCTACGAGCAGTACTTC. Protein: CASSLGAHSYEQYF.

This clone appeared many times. The chain's CDR3 is CASSSRGSTDTQYF. The CDR3 coding sequence is TGTGCCAGCAGTTCACGGGGGTCCACAGATACGCAGTATTTT. The rearrangement joins TRBV6-1 to TRBJ2-3, with a tentative D call TRBD2 (6 bases). Looked up from germline, CDR1 is MNHNS and CDR2 is SASEGT. The CDR3 consists of 14 residues. Trimming removed 5 bases at V and 2 bases at J, with 11 bases between.

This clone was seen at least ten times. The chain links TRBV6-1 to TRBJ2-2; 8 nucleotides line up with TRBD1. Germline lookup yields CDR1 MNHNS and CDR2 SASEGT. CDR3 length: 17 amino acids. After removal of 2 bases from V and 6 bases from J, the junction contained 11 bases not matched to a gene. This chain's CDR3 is CASSEWLGQGGAGELFF. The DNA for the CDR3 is TGTGCCAGCAGTGAATGGCTTGGACAGGGTGGAGCCGGGGAGCTGTTTTTT.

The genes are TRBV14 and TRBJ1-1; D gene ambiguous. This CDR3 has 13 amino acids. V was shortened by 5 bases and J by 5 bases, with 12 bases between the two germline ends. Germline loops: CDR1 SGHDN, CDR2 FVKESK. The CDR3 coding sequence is TGTGCCAGCAGCGCCTACACAAAAACTGAAGCTTTCTTT. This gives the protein CASSAYTKTEAFF. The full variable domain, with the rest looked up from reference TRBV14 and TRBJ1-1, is EAGVTQFPSHSVIEKGQTVTLRCDPISGHDNLYWYRRVMGKEIKFLLHFVKESKQDESGMPNNRFLAERTGGTYSTLKVQPAELEDSGVYFCASSAYTKTEAFFGQGTRLTVV.

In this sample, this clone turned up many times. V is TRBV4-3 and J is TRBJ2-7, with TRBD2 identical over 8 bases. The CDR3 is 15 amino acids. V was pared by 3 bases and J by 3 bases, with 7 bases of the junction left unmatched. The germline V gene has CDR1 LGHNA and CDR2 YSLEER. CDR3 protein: CASSQESRGGYEQYF. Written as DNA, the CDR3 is TGCGCCAGCAGCCAGGAAAGCCGGGGGGGCTACGAGCAGTACTTC.

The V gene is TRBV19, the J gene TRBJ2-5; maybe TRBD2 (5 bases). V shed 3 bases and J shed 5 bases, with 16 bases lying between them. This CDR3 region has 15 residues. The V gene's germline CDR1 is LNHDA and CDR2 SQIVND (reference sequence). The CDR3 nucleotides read TGTGCCAGTAGTATGGCGCGGTGGGAGCGGGAGACCCAGTACTTC. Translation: CASSMARWERETQYF.

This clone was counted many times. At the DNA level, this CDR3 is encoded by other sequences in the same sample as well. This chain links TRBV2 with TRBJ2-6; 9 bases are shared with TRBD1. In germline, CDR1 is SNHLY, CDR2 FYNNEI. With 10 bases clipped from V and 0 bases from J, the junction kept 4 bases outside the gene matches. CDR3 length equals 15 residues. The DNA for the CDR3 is TGTGCCACCGGGACAGGGCCCTCTGGGGCCAACGTCCTGACTTTC. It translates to CATGTGPSGANVLTF.

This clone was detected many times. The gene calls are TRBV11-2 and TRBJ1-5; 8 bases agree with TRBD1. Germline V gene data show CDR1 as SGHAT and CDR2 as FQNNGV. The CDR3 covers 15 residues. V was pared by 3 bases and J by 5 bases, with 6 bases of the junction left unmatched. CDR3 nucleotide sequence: TGTGCCAGCAGCTTGGGTCAGGGGGCATATCAGCCCCAGCATTTT. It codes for CASSLGQGAYQPQHF.

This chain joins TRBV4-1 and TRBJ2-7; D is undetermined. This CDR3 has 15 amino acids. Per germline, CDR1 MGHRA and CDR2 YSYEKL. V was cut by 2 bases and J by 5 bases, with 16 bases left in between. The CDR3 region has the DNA TGCGCCAGCAGCCAACCGGCGGCAGGCCTGCACGAGCAGTACTTC. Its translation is CASSQPAAGLHEQYF.

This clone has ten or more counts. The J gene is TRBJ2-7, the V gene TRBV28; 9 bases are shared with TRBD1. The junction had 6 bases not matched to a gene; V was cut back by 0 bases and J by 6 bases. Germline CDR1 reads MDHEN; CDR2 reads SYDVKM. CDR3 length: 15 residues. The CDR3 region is CASSLWSGTGPEQYF. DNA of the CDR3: TGTGCCAGCAGTTTATGGTCCGGGACAGGGCCCGAGCAGTACTTC. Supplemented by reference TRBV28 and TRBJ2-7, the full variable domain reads DVKVTQSSRYLVKRTGEKVFLECVQDMDHENMFWYRQDPGLGLRLIYFSYDVKMKEKGDIPEGYSVSREKKERFSLILESASTNQTSMYLCASSLWSGTGPEQYFGPGTRLTVT.

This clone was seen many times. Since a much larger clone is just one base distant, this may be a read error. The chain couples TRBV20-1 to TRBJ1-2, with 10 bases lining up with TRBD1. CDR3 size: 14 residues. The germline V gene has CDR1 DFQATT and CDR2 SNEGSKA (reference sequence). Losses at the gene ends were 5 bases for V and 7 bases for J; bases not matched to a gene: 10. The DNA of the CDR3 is TGCAGTGCTGCATTAGGGACAGGGGAGTTTGGCTACACCTTC. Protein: CSAALGTGEFGYTF.

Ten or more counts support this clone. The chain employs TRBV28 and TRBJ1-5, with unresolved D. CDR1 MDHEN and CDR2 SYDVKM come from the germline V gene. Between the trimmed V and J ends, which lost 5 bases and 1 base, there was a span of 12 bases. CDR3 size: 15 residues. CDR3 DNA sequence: TGTGCCAGCAGTCCCTTTGGAAGGAGCAATCAGCCCCAGCATTTT. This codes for CASSPFGRSNQPQHF. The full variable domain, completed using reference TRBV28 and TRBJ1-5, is DVKVTQSSRYLVKRTGEKVFLECVQDMDHENMFWYRQDPGLGLRLIYFSYDVKMKEKGDIPEGYSVSREKKERFSLILESASTNQTSMYLCASSPFGRSNQPQHFGDGTRLSIL.

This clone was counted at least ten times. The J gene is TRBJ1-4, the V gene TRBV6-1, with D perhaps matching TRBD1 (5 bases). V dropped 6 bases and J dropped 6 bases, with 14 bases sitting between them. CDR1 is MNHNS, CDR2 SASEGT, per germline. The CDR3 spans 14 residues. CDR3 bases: TGTGCCAGCAGGCCCGGGGGACCCGATGAAAAACTGTTTTTT. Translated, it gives CASRPGGPDEKLFF.

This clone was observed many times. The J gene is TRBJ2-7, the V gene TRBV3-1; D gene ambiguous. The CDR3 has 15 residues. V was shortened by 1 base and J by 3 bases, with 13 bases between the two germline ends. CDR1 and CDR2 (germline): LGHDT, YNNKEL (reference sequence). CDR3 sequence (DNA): TGTGCCAGCAGCCAAGGTGGTATGCAAAACTACGAGCAGTACTTC. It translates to CASSQGGMQNYEQYF.

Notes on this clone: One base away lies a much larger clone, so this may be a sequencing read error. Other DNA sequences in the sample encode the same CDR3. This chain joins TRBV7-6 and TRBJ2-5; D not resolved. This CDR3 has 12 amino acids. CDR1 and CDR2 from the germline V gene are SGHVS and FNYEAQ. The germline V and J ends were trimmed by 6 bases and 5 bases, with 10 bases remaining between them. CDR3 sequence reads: CASSLPRETQYF. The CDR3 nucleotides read TGTGCCAGCAGTCTACCTCGTGAGACCCAGTACTTC.

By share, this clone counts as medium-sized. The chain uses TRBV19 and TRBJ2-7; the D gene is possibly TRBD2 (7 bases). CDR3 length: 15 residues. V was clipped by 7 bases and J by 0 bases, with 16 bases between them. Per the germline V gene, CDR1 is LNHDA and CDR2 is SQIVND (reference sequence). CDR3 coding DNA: TGTGCCAGTACCCCAGGGGAGGGGGACTCCTACGAGCAGTACTTC. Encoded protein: CASTPGEGDSYEQYF. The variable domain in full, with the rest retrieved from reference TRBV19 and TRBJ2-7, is DGGITQSPKYLFRKEGQNVTLSCEQNLNHDAMYWYRQDPGQGLRLIYYSQIVNDFQKGDIAEGYSVSREKKESFPLTVTSAQKNPTAFYLCASTPGEGDSYEQYFGPGTRLTVT.